The rows below give T cell receptor beta chains drawn from one sample of a study of cytomegalovirus exposure and HLA in healthy donors. Method: immunoSEQ multiplex PCR; TCRdb's copy keeps in-frame clones and lacks some. This table holds roughly 240,000 clones, roughly 80% found once. The source material was PBMCs. Source of these receptors: a woman aged 40 to 50 in good health and CMV-seropositive. The CDR3 runs from the conserved cysteine through the conserved F or W.

j_call v_call cdr3_length cdr3_aa
TRBJ1-1 TRBV7-9 14 CASRQTGGDTEAFF
TRBJ2-3 TRBV9 17 CASSLRASGTSTDTQYF
TRBJ1-5 TRBV7-2 15 CASSLDGASNQPQHF
TRBJ1-1 TRBV5-1 15 CASSLVPGANTEAFF
TRBJ2-3 TRBV6-4 16 CASTRQRGGQADTQYF
TRBJ1-1 TRBV9 14 CASSPGGERAEAFF
TRBJ1-2 TRBV30 14 CAWRAQDRFYGYTF
TRBJ1-2 TRBV19 15 CASSIDRYRAGGYTF
TRBJ2-3 TRBV18 17 CASSPPSGAGVGDTQYF
TRBJ2-2 TRBV4-3 16 CASSQDEEGGTGELFF
TRBJ2-5 TRBV6-5 13 CASSYFSGEDVHF
TRBJ2-1 TRBV6-1 16 CASSENQGWSYNEQFF
TRBJ1-2 TRBV5-6 18 CASSLWAGGRMANYGYTF
TRBJ2-1 TRBV12-5 16 CASGFKAGPGYNEQFF
TRBJ2-7 TRBV29-1 14 CSALADRGPDEQYF
TRBJ1-2 TRBV7-8 14 CASSLVSGNYGYTF
TRBJ1-2 TRBV2 13 CASSWPQGNGYTF
TRBJ2-7 TRBV25-1 14 CASSGQGSTYEQYF
TRBJ2-3 TRBV19 17 CASKLAGGPRATDTQYF
TRBJ2-2 TRBV5-4 15 CASSLEGSRTGELFF
TRBJ1-5 TRBV19 14 CASSTRQGGQPQHF
TRBJ2-7 TRBV5-4 20 CASSLDPAIAGGWGSTEQYF
TRBJ2-3 TRBV4-1 13 CASSQEIGDTQYF
TRBJ2-7 TRBV27 12 CASSRQGYEQYF
TRBJ1-5 TRBV28 15 CASRAGTGSNQPQHF
TRBJ2-1 TRBV4-3 15 CASSQSGTTYNEQFF
TRBJ1-1 TRBV10-3 15 CAISESRQGNTEAFF
TRBJ2-5 TRBV29-1 13 CSVADTGLETQYF
TRBJ2-7 TRBV6-5 16 CASSYARSGTRSEQYF
TRBJ2-3 TRBV18 16 CASSPPDRAETDTQYF
TRBJ2-2 TRBV9 15 CASSVAQGLTGELFF
TRBJ1-3 TRBV19 14 CASSITYSGNTIYF
TRBJ2-7 TRBV7-3 15 CASSLRYGGASEQYF
TRBJ2-2 TRBV7-7 14 CASSLNADTGELFF
TRBJ2-5 TRBV30 14 CAWSVRTGEETQYF
TRBJ2-3 TRBV11-2 14 CASSIQGGADTQYF
TRBJ1-1 TRBV9 14 CASSVEASYTEAFF
TRBJ2-1 TRBV6-4 16 CASSPWTSGRYNEQFF
TRBJ2-7 TRBV7-3 15 CASSLTAGAPYEQYF
TRBJ2-7 TRBV7-9 17 CSSSPRDGGQGNYEQYF
TRBJ1-2 TRBV5-1 18 CASRLGGQSNLANYGYTF
TRBJ2-7 TRBV2 13 CASRDYNGHEQYF
TRBJ2-2 TRBV9 16 CASSPGAGMNTGELFF
TRBJ1-1 TRBV7-8 13 CASSPGRNTEAFF
TRBJ1-5 TRBV27 15 CASSLTGGADQPQHF
TRBJ2-7 TRBV10-3 14 CAAQGGGGPYEQYF
TRBJ2-3 TRBV7-9 15 CASSPRLANTDTQYF
TRBJ2-1 TRBV6-6 15 CASTIQQGAGDEQFF
TRBJ2-5 TRBV5-6 14 CASSLAGRQETQYF
TRBJ2-7 TRBV13 12 CASSLASYEQYF
TRBJ2-1 TRBV11-2 14 CASSPGLNVNEQFF